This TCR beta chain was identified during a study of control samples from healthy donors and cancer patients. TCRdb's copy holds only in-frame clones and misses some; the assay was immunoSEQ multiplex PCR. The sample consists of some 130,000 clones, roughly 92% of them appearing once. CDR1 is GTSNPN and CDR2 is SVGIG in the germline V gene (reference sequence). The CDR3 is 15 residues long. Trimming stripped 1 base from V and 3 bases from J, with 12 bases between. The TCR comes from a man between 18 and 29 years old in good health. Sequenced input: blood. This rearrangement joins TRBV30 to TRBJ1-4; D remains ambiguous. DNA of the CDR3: TGTGCCTGGAGTGGGAACGTAGCAGCTAATGAAAAACTGTTTTTT. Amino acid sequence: CAWSGNVAANEKLFF.